What follows describes a single T cell receptor beta chain. This clone was seen a few times. Its antigen target is currently unknown. Per-base quality was not reported, and no clone a single base away is much larger than it. CD8 naive samples consisted of CD45RO-negative cells that were positively selected for CCR7, yielding a CD45RA+CCR7+ population without TemRA cells. Donors were healthy HIV-negative adults with no recently reported acute infections or vaccinations. Only Caucasian adults living in Nashville, Tennessee, USA were represented among the donors. After blood collection by leukapheresis, PBMCs were isolated using Ficoll-Histopaque density gradient centrifugation and then cryopreserved in the vapor phase of liquid nitrogen. Analytical flow cytometry was used to check the purity and quantity of each magnetically sorted T cell population. Genomic DNA was isolated from every sorted fraction and measured by UV absorbance on a Nanodrop 2000c.

The data are from a study of shared clonotypes between healthy human individuals (TCRdb year 2020). Study-level background: Three men and two women, aged 18 to 49 years, made up the cohort. To estimate repertoire size and how much clonotype sharing occurs between individuals, the study deeply sequenced the blood TCR repertoires of roughly 5 healthy adults. For each donor, CD4 naive and CD4 memory were each given three plates, CD8 naive was given two plates, and CD8 memory was given one plate. To increase sequencing depth and limit assay-specific biases, TCR repertoire library preparation and sequencing were carried out by different laboratories using diverse techniques. Leukapheresis yielded between about 0.94 and 10 billion PBMCs per donor.

Using the deep immunoSEQ assay, TCR CDR3 regions were amplified from genomic DNA by multiplex PCR. For each cell subset, the extracted genomic DNA was distributed evenly across all wells of several immunoSEQ 96-well plates, and each plate served as one replicate. For sorted subsets, 200 to 250 ng of genomic DNA, equivalent to roughly 33,000 T cell genomes, went into each replicate PCR. The purified libraries were quantified using a Qubit 3.0 fluorometer, sized with a Bioanalyzer 2100, and then quantified again using the KAPA Library Quantification kit. Every immunoSEQ 96-well plate was sequenced on a dedicated single-read 150-cycle Illumina NextSeq 550 flow cell. Regarding the original processing steps: Because the immunoSEQ output included only junctional sequences and no quality scores, the filtering could not be the same as the filtering used for full-length reads. To assign V/J genes and CDR3, sequences were annotated using PyIR, a Python wrapper for IgBLAST v1.9, with IMGT germline references. Reads with weak V/J assignments (E-value above 1e-6), missing CDR3, stop codons, out-of-frame junctions, or ambiguous translated residues were removed. V3J clonotypes were defined by identical inferred V gene, J gene, and CDR3 amino acid sequence. The percentage overlap between two repertoires was calculated by dividing the number of shared unique clonotypes by the size of the smaller repertoire. RTK rarefaction, the Chao1 estimator, and Recon v2.1 estimates of unobserved clonotypes were used to assess repertoire richness. OLGA was used to compute generation probabilities for all TCRbeta clonotypes that the gDNA method yielded from a handful of donors. TCRdb's version of the immuneACCESS table is confined to in-frame rearrangements and falls short of the full clone set. An unresolved V gene accounts for under half of the shortfall where checked; the remainder is of unknown origin. V, J and clone size derive from that table, while D and trimming were established from the DNA sequence. The sample has about 590,000 clones on record, roughly 96% of them singletons. The ten top clones hold around 0.097% of the sample.

Study-wide findings and limitations: Approximately 5% of naive CD4, 3.5% of naive CD8, 2.3% of memory CD4, and around 0.42% of memory CD8 clonotypes were shared across several donors. Rarefaction of sorted-subset datasets indicated incomplete sequencing despite the large sequencing depth. The genetic and exposure-history diversity represented was limited by the small number of donors. Pairwise subsampling led to the expectation that sequencing depth would affect the degree of clonotype sharing among donors. Sampling was limited to blood, and TCR repertoires in tissue likely differ from TCR repertoires in blood. Compared with non-shared clonotypes, the clonotypes found in all four sorted-subset donors had higher generation probabilities. Estimated clonotype richness was generally larger for naive than for memory subsets.

Cut back by 0 bases and 2 bases, the V and J ends lie 11 bases apart. The CDR3 goes from the cysteine to the phenylalanine over 15 residues. Only the CDR3 region is kept as DNA, spanning 45 bases read in frame from base 1. The CDR1 and CDR2 encoded by the germline V gene (reference sequence) are SGHNT and YYREEE. The receptor chain draws on TRBV5-4 and TRBJ1-2, with the identity of the D gene unclear. The sequenced sample was naive CD8+ T cells sorted from blood. In the paper's terms, the cell subset or site label means: CD45RA+CCR7+. The receptor was derived from a woman in her thirties in good health. The CDR3 here reads CASSLDLGGNYGYTF. The nucleotide sequence reads as follows: TGTGCCAGCAGCTTGGATCTCGGAGGGAACTATGGCTACACCTTC. When the CDR3 is completed using the reference TRBV5-4 and TRBJ1-2 genes on either side, the full variable domain is ETGVTQSPTHLIKTRGQQVTLRCSSQSGHNTVSWYQQALGQGPQFIFQYYREEENGRGNFPPRFSGLQFPNYSSELNVNALELDDSALYLCASSLDLGGNYGYTFGSGTRLTVV.